Only a few counts were recorded for the clone carrying this T cell receptor (beta chain). Antigen: not known. These data belong to a study of CD8 T cells in ankylosing spondylitis. The CDR3 has 20 amino acids. V dropped 2 bases and J dropped 0 bases, with 23 bases sitting between them. In germline, CDR1 is MNHNS, CDR2 SASEGT. Study observations and caveats: Relatively rare in peripheral blood, disease-linked clones were also CD8+. Blood of patients with ankylosing spondylitis appeared to be characterized by a TCR beta motif of eight highly homologous variants. Significant enrichment of disease-linked clones was reported in matched ankylosing spondylitis synovial fluid.

TCRdb independently ran MiXCR on the 5' RACE reads; one entry per CDR3 protein. The data hold around 340,000 distinct CDR3 sequences, with 20% observed a single time. The sequencing sample was made of blood, either unsorted or a sorted T cell fraction (not recorded which). The rearrangement uses TRBV6-1 and TRBJ1-5, with D unresolved. This TCR came from a male donor with ankylosing spondylitis or in good health (not recorded which). The CDR3 region is CASSEKWSRRARDSNQPQHF. CDR3 DNA sequence: TGTGCCAGCAGTGAAAAGTGGTCCAGGCGGGCCCGGGATAGCAATCAGCCCCAGCATTTT.